This TCR beta chain emerged from a study of blood T cell repertoires in COVID-19 (dated by TCRdb to 2020 to 2021). Looking at the study overall: The collaborator samples originated in the United States, Italy and Spain and spanned the acute and convalescent phases of COVID-19. The material from the prospective study consisted of cDNA or gDNA derived from T cells, B-cell-depleted T cells, or PBMCs. The dataset comprised deeply sampled blood TCRbeta repertoires from subjects exposed to, actively infected with, or recovered from COVID-19. A freely available public database, intended as a resource for researchers studying the immune response to SARS-CoV-2, is where the repertoires were released. Samples came from the ongoing ImmuneRACE study (first 160 participants) plus 1,254 subjects from 6 global collaborators. The sample metadata nearly always contained a de-identified subject ID, COVID-19 status, age in years and sex. HLA class I and class II types, where available, came from metadata supplied by the sample provider rather than from assay-based typing. Study-wide findings and limitations: How much clinical and demographic metadata was included differed by source and by participant, and the metadata was provided uncurated.

The immunoSEQ Assay, a bias-controlled multiplex PCR, was used to amplify TCRbeta CDR3 regions from genomic DNA. In the authors' own workflow: Nucleated cell counts per sample were estimated from amplification of reference gene primers within the assay. Sequence reads were collapsed and filtered to measure the absolute abundance of every unique TCRbeta CDR3 rearrangement. For each sample, productive Simpson clonality was calculated as the square root of Simpson's diversity index over productive rearrangements. TCRdb mirrors the immuneACCESS table, restricted to in-frame sequences. Some clones are absent from its copies; in checked studies, under half trace to an unresolved V gene, and the reason for the others is unknown. Clonal size and the V and J genes are those of that table, whereas D and trimming came from the DNA. In this sample the table shows around 97,000 clones, about nine tenths of which occur a single time. The ten biggest clones cover 17% of the sample.

A few counts support this clone. Its target antigen remains unknown. Nothing much larger sits one base from this clone, and base qualities are not available. Collaborating institutions collected whole blood in K2EDTA tubes following their own protocols. Collaborator samples were shipped for TCRbeta analysis as frozen whole blood, isolated PBMCs, or DNA extracted from either sample type. CDR1 is given as MGHRA and CDR2 as YSYEKL, both from the germline V gene. The CDR3 measures 18 amino acids from cysteine to phenylalanine. Only the CDR3 portion is preserved as DNA: 54 bases, with reading frame beginning at the first base. At the junction V is shortened by 0 bases and J by 0 bases; bases outside the gene matches: 7.

Sequencing was done on a sample of peripheral blood. The sequence joins TRBV4-1 to TRBJ2-1; TRBD2 matches 8 bases in the middle. This TCR derives from a woman aged 80 or older in a cohort sampled during active COVID-19. The nucleotides read TGCGCCAGCAGCCAAGATCCGGGACTAGGAACCTCCTACAATGAGCAGTTCTTC. The resulting protein is CASSQDPGLGTSYNEQFF.